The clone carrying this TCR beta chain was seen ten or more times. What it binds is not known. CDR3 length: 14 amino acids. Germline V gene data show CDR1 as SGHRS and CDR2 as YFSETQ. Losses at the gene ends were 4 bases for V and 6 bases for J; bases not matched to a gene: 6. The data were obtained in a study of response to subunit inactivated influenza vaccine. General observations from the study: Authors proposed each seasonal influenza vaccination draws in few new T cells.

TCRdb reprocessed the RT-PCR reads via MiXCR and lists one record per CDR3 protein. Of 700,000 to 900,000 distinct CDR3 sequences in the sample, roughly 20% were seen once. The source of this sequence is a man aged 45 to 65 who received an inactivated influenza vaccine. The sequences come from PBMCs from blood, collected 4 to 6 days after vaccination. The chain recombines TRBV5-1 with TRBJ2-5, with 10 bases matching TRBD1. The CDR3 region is CASSPGQGRKTQYF. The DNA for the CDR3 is TGCGCCAGCAGCCCGGGACAGGGGAGAAAGACCCAGTACTTC.